This T cell receptor beta chain was recorded in a study of T-cell memory formation after mild COVID-19. About the study: The two donors had largely donor-specific TCR clusters. The study's findings and limits: Clonal second-wave expansions that peaked on day 37 had unconfirmed SARS-CoV-2 specificity. Cross-reactive memory appears to have joined, as suggested by some responding clones showing up in pre-infection memory. Clones that contracted from day 15 to 85 had balanced CD4/CD8; later expanders were CD4+ biased.

CDR3 length: 17 residues. Germline V lookup: CDR1 MNHNY, CDR2 SVGAGI (reference sequence). The J segment lost 3 bases and the V segment lost 7 bases, leaving 10 bases of the junction unmatched. Regarding this clonotype: Antigen unknown.

TCRdb used MiXCR to reprocess the 5' RACE reads, holding one entry per CDR3 protein. The table shows some 410,000 distinct CDR3 sequences, with around a quarter occurring only once. Specimen: PBMCs or a T cell subset sorted from them (not recorded which). This receptor was taken from an adult woman who had mild COVID-19 (a few samples of this study predate the infection). Cell type and time point are not known. The V call is TRBV6-6, the J call TRBJ2-2, with 11 bases aligning to TRBD2. The chain's CDR3 is CASTSGRYKADTGELFF. CDR3 nucleotide sequence: TGTGCCAGCACTAGCGGGAGGTACAAGGCGGACACCGGGGAGCTGTTTTTT.